This entry lists 27 T cell receptor beta chains sequenced from one sample in a study of T cells after yellow fever vaccination. TCRdb redid the calling of the 5' RACE reads with MiXCR, one entry per CDR3 protein. The table includes approximately 120,000 distinct CDR3 sequences, more than 6% detected once. This specimen was CD4+ T cells sorted from PBMCs, taken 9 to 11 days after the first yellow fever vaccination. Receptors were obtained from a man aged 18-30 years who received the YFV17D yellow fever vaccine.

This clonotype appeared many times. The chain uses TRBV15 and TRBJ2-5, with 9 positions matching TRBD1. CDR3 length: 16 amino acids. V gave up 0 bases and J gave up 5 bases; unmatched junction bases: 7. Germline CDR1 and CDR2: LNHNV and YYDKDF (reference sequence). The CDR3 sequence is CATSREAPGTGETQYF. The CDR3 DNA is TGTGCCACCAGCAGAGAGGCCCCCGGGACAGGGGAGACCCAGTACTTC.

This clonotype was observed many times. The genes are TRBV10-3 and TRBJ2-1; 10 bases align to TRBD1. CDR1 is ENHRY and CDR2 is SYGVKD in the germline V gene. V lost 6 bases to trimming and J lost 4 bases; unmatched junction nucleotides: 3. The CDR3 runs to 14 residues. The CDR3 is CAISRDRGYNEQFF. Written as DNA, the CDR3 is TGTGCCATCAGCCGGGACAGGGGATACAATGAGCAGTTCTTC.

This clonotype was counted at least ten times. This chain uses TRBV6-5 with TRBJ2-5; TRBD1 or TRBD2 may be the D gene (6 bases each). Trimming cost V 6 bases and J 1 base, with 15 bases left between them. Germline loops: CDR1 MNHEY, CDR2 SVGAGI. The CDR3 length is 15 residues. CDR3 residues: CASSPLWGAQETQYF. The DNA of the CDR3 is TGTGCCAGCAGCCCCTTGTGGGGGGCCCAAGAGACCCAGTACTTC.

This clonotype was seen at least ten times. The V gene is TRBV29-1, the J gene TRBJ1-3, with a possible D match to TRBD1 (5 bases). The CDR3 sequence is 16 residues long. The V gene lost 2 bases and the J gene lost 4 bases, with 18 bases spanning the gap. CDR1 and CDR2 from the germline V gene are SQVTM and ANQGSEA. The CDR3 sequence is CSVERRQGFGGNTIYF. As DNA, the CDR3 is TGCAGCGTTGAACGGCGGCAGGGCTTCGGGGGAAACACCATATATTTT.

This clonotype was recorded at least ten times. J is TRBJ2-3 and V is TRBV10-3, with 7 bases identical to TRBD2. J was trimmed by 0 bases and V by 11 bases; bases with no gene match: 8. Germline values: CDR1 ENHRY, CDR2 SYGVKD. The CDR3 is made up of 14 amino acids. The CDR3 sequence: CASNGGMSTDTQYF. For the CDR3, the DNA is TGTGCCTCCAACGGGGGGATGAGCACAGATACGCAGTATTTT.

This clonotype has more than one count but fewer than ten. This rearrangement joins TRBV7-9 to TRBJ1-2; D ambiguous. The length of the CDR3 is 16 residues. Germline loops: CDR1 SEHNR, CDR2 FQNEAQ (reference sequence). V lost 6 bases and J 2 bases, leaving 19 bases between the germline ends. The CDR3: CASSKNQRLTNYGYTF. CDR3 DNA sequence: TGTGCCAGCAGTAAGAACCAGCGGCTGACGAACTATGGCTACACCTTC.

Ten or more counts support this clonotype. The junction differs from germline at one of its ends, possibly a read error. The chain recombines TRBV4-2 with TRBJ2-3; TRBD1 matches at 7 bases. The CDR3 covers 15 residues. CDR1 and CDR2 from the germline V gene are LGHNA and YNFKEQ. The CDR3 DNA follows: TGTGCCAGCAGCAAAGACAGGGAAGCGACAGATACGCAGTATTTT. As protein: CASSKDREATDTQYF.

This clonotype showed up just a few times. The V and J genes are TRBV6-5 and TRBJ2-7, with 7 positions matching TRBD1. CDR1 is MNHEY, CDR2 SVGAGI, per germline. The CDR3 consists of 15 residues. V shed 1 base and J 1 base; nucleotides not matched to a gene: 4. CDR3 region: CASSYYETGSYEQYF. The DNA for the CDR3 is TGTGCCAGCAGTTACTATGAGACAGGGTCCTACGAGCAGTACTTC.

This clonotype was observed at least ten times. The chain uses TRBV11-2 and TRBJ2-1; unclear D gene. Trimming pared 5 bases from V and 7 bases from J, leaving 18 bases between. The CDR3 has 15 amino acids. Germline values: CDR1 SGHAT, CDR2 FQNNGV. Here the CDR3 reads CASSPENSFGNEQFF. For the CDR3, the DNA is TGTGCCAGCAGCCCTGAGAACTCCTTTGGGAATGAGCAGTTCTTC.

This clonotype was detected ten times or more. The gene calls are TRBV5-1 and TRBJ1-6; 7 nucleotides agree with TRBD1. The CDR3 totals 16 residues. V dropped 0 bases and J dropped 7; count of bases not matched to a gene: 7. CDR1 and CDR2 from the germline V gene are SGHRS and YFSETQ. In DNA, the CDR3 is TGCGCCAGCAGCTTGGTACCCCCGGGACAGAATTCACCCCTCCACTTT. Amino acid sequence: CASSLVPPGQNSPLHF.

As concerns this clonotype: A far larger clone differs by one base, so this is likely a read error. The chain has TRBV5-1 and TRBJ2-7, with D maybe TRBD1 (6 bases). Germline CDR1 is SGHRS and CDR2 is YFSETQ. The CDR3 extends over 12 amino acids. CDR3 amino acids: CASSLQGYEKYF. The CDR3 DNA is TGCGCCAGCAGCCTACAGGGTTACGAGAAGTACTTC. Drawing the rest from reference TRBV5-1 and TRBJ2-7, the complete variable domain is KAGVTQTPRYLIKTRGQQVTLSCSPISGHRSVSWYQQTPGQGLQFLFEYFSETQRNKGNFPGRFSGRQFSNSRSEMNVSTLELGDSALYLCASSLQGYEKYFGPGTRLTVT.

The gene calls are TRBV7-2 and TRBJ2-1, with D maybe TRBD2 (6 bases). Trimming removed 3 bases from V and 6 bases from J, with 15 bases in between. Per the germline V gene, CDR1 is SGHTA and CDR2 is FQGNSA. This CDR3 has 15 residues. CDR3 coding DNA: TGTGCCAGCAGCTTTGTGAAGGGACTCGCCAATGAGCAGTTCTTC. This translates into CASSFVKGLANEQFF.

Ten or more counts support this clonotype. J is TRBJ1-5 and V is TRBV19; possible D gene TRBD1, 6 bases. Germline CDR1 is LNHDA and CDR2 is SQIVND (reference sequence). The CDR3 loop spans 14 amino acids. V was clipped by 5 bases and J by 9 bases, with 17 bases between them. The CDR3 DNA reads as TGTGCCAGTAGTTTGACAGGTGCTCACGGGCCCCAGCATTTT. Its translation is CASSLTGAHGPQHF.

This clonotype came up a few times. This sequence joins TRBV12-3 or TRBV12-4 and TRBJ2-1; D uncertain. The V and J ends lost 4 bases and 4 bases respectively, with 8 bases between them. The CDR3 loop spans 13 amino acids. The CDR3 spells CASSSVIYNEQFF. The CDR3 region has the DNA TGTGCCAGCAGTTCGGTCATATACAATGAGCAGTTCTTC.

This clonotype appeared many times. The V call is TRBV7-6, the J call TRBJ2-2; no clear D. Trimming cost V 1 base and J 5 bases, with 17 bases left between them. The CDR3 totals 17 residues. Per germline, CDR1 SGHVS and CDR2 FNYEAQ. Here the CDR3 DNA reads TGTGCCAGCAGCTTAGAACCCCCCCGGCTGGGGACCGGGGAGCTGTTTTTT. This translates into CASSLEPPRLGTGELFF. Using reference TRBV7-6 and TRBJ2-2 for the parts outside the CDR3, the full variable domain is GAGVSQSPRYKVTKRGQDVALRCDPISGHVSLYWYRQALGQGPEFLTYFNYEAQQDKSGLPNDRFSAERPEGSISTLTIQRTEQRDSAMYRCASSLEPPRLGTGELFFGEGSRLTVL.

This clonotype was seen only a few times. This chain links TRBV5-4 with TRBJ2-1; TRBD1 aligns across 9 bases. V shed 5 bases and J 7 bases; nucleotides not matched to a gene: 10. This CDR3 is built from 15 residues. CDR1 and CDR2 (germline): SGHNT, YYREEE (reference sequence). The CDR3 here is CASRHGGQGKNEQFF. In DNA form, the CDR3 reads TGTGCCAGCAGACATGGGGGACAGGGTAAAAATGAGCAGTTCTTC.

The sample holds many counts of this clonotype. This rearrangement joins TRBV7-9 to TRBJ2-2; unclear D gene. CDR1 SEHNR and CDR2 FQNEAQ come from the germline V gene (reference sequence). The CDR3 loop spans 15 amino acids. Between the trimmed V and J ends, which lost 8 bases and 2 bases, there was a span of 15 bases. CDR3 DNA sequence: TGTGCCAGCGTGCGCTTGGAATTTAACACCGGGGAGCTGTTTTTT. Protein product: CASVRLEFNTGELFF.

This clonotype was seen a few times. The rearrangement uses TRBV24-1 and TRBJ2-5, with TRBD2 identical over 7 bases. Germline V gene lookup returns CDR1 KGHDR and CDR2 SFDVKD. V shed 3 bases and J 2 bases; nucleotides not matched to a gene: 2. This CDR3 region has 14 residues. The CDR3 region is CATSDSGIQETQYF. The CDR3 coding sequence is TGTGCCACCAGTGATAGCGGGATTCAAGAGACCCAGTACTTC.

This clonotype came up many times. The gene calls are TRBV7-8 and TRBJ2-5, with TRBD1 matching over 7 bases. The CDR3 consists of 13 residues. V was clipped by 3 bases and J by 10 bases; unmatched bases: 8. The germline gives CDR1 SGHVS, CDR2 FQNEAQ. The CDR3 nucleotides read TGTGCCAGCAGCTTGACAGGGCCCAAGGTCCAGTACTTC. This encodes CASSLTGPKVQYF.

There are many counts of this clonotype. This chain uses TRBV12-3 or TRBV12-4 with TRBJ2-3, with D perhaps matching TRBD1 or TRBD2 (5 bases each). V shed 5 bases and J shed 5 bases, with 14 bases lying between them. CDR3 size: 14 residues. Here the CDR3 reads CASSPPGRGDTQYF. The CDR3 DNA follows: TGTGCCAGCAGTCCCCCGGGACGGGGAGATACGCAGTATTTT.

The table lists this clonotype with many counts. The chain is built from TRBV20-1 and TRBJ2-2, with 7 bases lining up with TRBD2. The length of the CDR3 is 15 residues. The junction had 6 bases not matched to a gene; V was cut back by 3 bases and J by 2 bases. Per germline, CDR1 DFQATT and CDR2 SNEGSKA (reference sequence). The CDR3 loop reads CSASSRELNTGELFF. The CDR3 DNA follows: TGCAGTGCTAGTTCGCGGGAGTTAAACACCGGGGAGCTGTTTTTT.

This clonotype was detected many times. The chain links TRBV4-3 to TRBJ2-4; TRBD2 aligns across 7 bases. The CDR3 consists of 13 residues. V shed 3 bases and J 7 bases; nucleotides not matched to a gene: 3. Germline CDR1 LGHNA, CDR2 YSLEER. The CDR3 nucleotides read TGCGCCAGCAGCCATGGACTAGGGAACATTCAGTACTTC. Protein sequence: CASSHGLGNIQYF.

This clonotype appeared many times. V usage is TRBV30 and J usage is TRBJ1-1, with D uncertain. The length of the CDR3 is 12 residues. V was shortened by 4 bases and J by 11 bases, with 17 bases between the two germline ends. Germline loops: CDR1 GTSNPN, CDR2 SVGIG (reference sequence). The CDR3 loop reads CAWTSVAGLAFF. In nucleotides, the CDR3 is TGTGCCTGGACGAGCGTGGCAGGCTTGGCTTTCTTT.

This clonotype was detected ten times or more. The V and J genes are TRBV20-1 and TRBJ1-2; D uncertain. With 3 bases removed from V and 4 bases from J, the gap between germline ends came to 9 bases. There are 12 residues in the CDR3. Looked up from germline, CDR1 is DFQATT and CDR2 is SNEGSKA (reference sequence). The CDR3 sequence: CSARWLLYGYTF. CDR3 nucleotide sequence: TGCAGTGCTAGGTGGCTCCTCTATGGCTACACCTTC.

This clonotype was seen repeatedly, ten times or more. V gene TRBV6-1 combines with J gene TRBJ1-5; D is ambiguous. CDR1 is MNHNS and CDR2 is SASEGT in the germline V gene. The length of the CDR3 is 13 residues. Trimming removed 4 bases at V and 8 bases at J, with 12 bases between. This CDR3 is CASSGQTEEPQHF. The CDR3 region has the DNA TGTGCCAGCAGTGGACAAACTGAGGAGCCCCAGCATTTT.

This clonotype was detected ten times or more. The rearrangement uses TRBV5-4 and TRBJ2-2; 8 bases line up with TRBD2. CDR3 length: 15 amino acids. J lost 5 bases, V lost 4 bases, and 7 bases had no gene match. Germline V CDR1 and CDR2: SGHNT, YYREEE (reference sequence). The DNA for the CDR3 is TGTGCCAGCAGCCCGAGGACTAGCCTAACCGGGGAGCTGTTTTTT. This gives the protein CASSPRTSLTGELFF.

The table lists this clonotype with many counts. This rearrangement joins TRBV7-2 to TRBJ2-4; 8 bases agree with TRBD1. The ends lost 5 bases at V and 6 bases at J; junction bases unmatched: 12. The CDR3 has 16 amino acids. Germline CDR1 SGHTA, CDR2 FQGNSA. Here the CDR3 DNA reads TGTGCCAGCAGCACGAGACAGGGGAATTTTGGAAACATTCAGTACTTC. Translation gives CASSTRQGNFGNIQYF. Together with reference TRBV7-2 and TRBJ2-4, the CDR3 gives the full variable domain: GAGVSQSPSNKVTEKGKDVELRCDPISGHTALYWYRQSLGQGLEFLIYFQGNSAPDKSGLPSDRFSAERTGGSVSTLTIQRTQQEDSAVYLCASSTRQGNFGNIQYFGAGTRLSVL.